This is a list of T cell receptor beta chains from one sample in a study of identifying expanded T cells in peripheral blood. Only in-frame clones appear in the TCRdb table, and some are missing; sequencing was by immunoSEQ multiplex PCR. This table has around 47,000 clones, approximately 86% appearing once. Specimen: blood. All receptors derive from a person aged 18 to 70 in good health. Both conserved end residues are part of each CDR3. For some rows the clone size is stated as once, few or many, or as a class when expanded; others skip it.

clone_size j_call v_call cdr3_aa
. TRBJ1-4 TRBV5-8 CASSLDRGATNEKLFF
. TRBJ2-5 TRBV5-1 CASSLDGAQETQYF
. TRBJ2-5 TRBV7-8 CASSLGGGLAVDGETQYF
. TRBJ1-1 TRBV30 CAWTGTDTEAFF
. TRBJ2-1 TRBV11-3 CASSLDLGLGEQFF
once TRBJ1-4 TRBV21-1 CASSNGSEKLFF
. TRBJ1-1 TRBV7-9 CASSRDTYTEAFF
. TRBJ2-2 TRBV6-5 CASSYSAVNTGELFF
. TRBJ2-1 TRBV19 CASSAEQTYNEQFF
. TRBJ1-1 TRBV5-4 CASSSGQGIMNTEAFF
. TRBJ2-5 TRBV4-3 CASSQGRASQETQYF
. TRBJ1-2 TRBV7-8 CASSIARGRGYTF
once TRBJ2-5 TRBV7-2 CASSLSTLQETQYF
. TRBJ1-2 TRBV25-1 CASSHTGNYGYTF
once TRBJ2-1 TRBV5-6 CASSHLAGVRDEQFF
. TRBJ1-2 TRBV19 CASSSSQKGGYTF
. TRBJ2-7 TRBV6-6 CASSPGGGGTLGQYF
once TRBJ1-1 TRBV4-2 CASSQGQGAVDTEAFF
. TRBJ1-2 TRBV6-5 CASRNYGYTF
once TRBJ1-2 TRBV10-1 CASIRAGWPTGTVDGYTF
. TRBJ2-5 TRBV28 CASSLSGGGQETQYF
few TRBJ2-2 TRBV30 CAVNRGLLTGELFF
. TRBJ2-4 TRBV6-1 CASREPGLHPENIQYF
. TRBJ2-6 TRBV29-1 CSASRDTDSGANVLTF
. TRBJ2-7 TRBV19 CATALRDRGRNPQYF
. TRBJ2-2 TRBV11-3 CASSLVSTRGGDTGELFF
once TRBJ1-2 TRBV7-8 CASSLGQFNYGYTF
. TRBJ1-6 TRBV27 CASSGGLGPSPLHF
. TRBJ2-1 TRBV7-9 CASSLVSGRALGDEQFF
few TRBJ1-2 TRBV6-5 CASRDKVYYGYTF
. TRBJ2-1 TRBV9 CASSVTRTSTNEQFF
. TRBJ1-3 TRBV4-3 CASSQDFSGNTIYF
. TRBJ2-5 TRBV5-1 CASSLGGISKETQYF
. TRBJ2-1 TRBV27 CASRNTGLNEQFF
. TRBJ2-2 TRBV27 CASSSGAGVAGELFF
. TRBJ2-1 TRBV2 CASSALGVAGGVNEQFF
. TRBJ2-2 TRBV7-8 CASSLTSGGVNTGELFF
. TRBJ1-4 TRBV30 CAWSAITNEKLFF
. TRBJ2-5 TRBV6-1 CASSTVGETQYF
. TRBJ2-1 TRBV12-2 CASRRTHLSSYNEQFF
once TRBJ1-4 TRBV7-2 CASSPGQGATPNEKLFF
. TRBJ2-5 TRBV20-1 CSATGVETQYF